These 18 T cell receptor delta chains share one sample of origin, sequenced in a study of gamma-delta T cells after stem cell transplantation. TCRdb re-processed the RT-PCR reads via CATT. The data hold roughly 1,500 delta-chain clones, with 14% observed a single time. The sample comprised gamma-delta T cells. The receptors here all came from a human donor. It is not recorded whose cells these are; they may come from a transplant donor.

This clone was counted only a few times. A read error is the likely source, as a far larger clone sits one nucleotide away. This chain connects TRDV2 to TRDJ1; 7 bases are shared with TRDD3. Per the germline V gene, CDR1 is GEAIGNYY and CDR2 is EKD. The CDR3 is 16 amino acids. V gave up 0 bases and J gave up 4 bases; unmatched junction bases: 10. The CDR3 region is CACDTLLGGWNDKLIF. CDR3 nucleotide sequence: TGTGCCTGTGACACCCTGCTGGGGGGATGGAACGATAAACTCATCTTT.

A note on this clone: A read error is likely here: a far larger clone is one base away. The identical CDR3 is also encoded by other nucleotide sequences in the sample. The chain has TRDV2 and TRDJ3; 7 positions agree with TRDD3. The germline gives CDR1 GEAIGNYY, CDR2 EKD. The CDR3 sequence is 18 residues long. The CDR3 DNA sequence: TGTGCCTGTGACATACTGGGGTTTACCTCCTGGGACACCCGACAAATGTTTTTC. This encodes CACDILGFTSWDTRQMFF.

This clone occurred once. A far larger clone lies a single base away; this is likely a read error. The chain combines TRDV2 with TRDJ1, with 12 bases matching TRDD3. Germline V gene sequence: CDR1 GEAIGNYY, CDR2 EKD. This CDR3 has 22 amino acids. CDR3 sequence (DNA): TGTGCCTGTGACTATGTATCCCCCTTGAGTCTGGGGGATACGCGGGACACCGATAACCTCATCTTT. Residues: CACDYVSPLSLGDTRDTDNLIF.

This clone has a handful of counts. A far larger clone is only one base removed, so a read error is likely. The chain couples TRDV2 to TRDJ1, with 7 bases identical to TRDD3. CDR3 length equals 16 residues. CDR1 is GEAIGNYY and CDR2 is EKD in the germline V gene. CDR3 nucleotide sequence: TGTGCCTATGACACATCTTTGGGGGAGCGCACCGATAAACTCATCTTT. This encodes CAYDTSLGERTDKLIF.

About this clone: The likely explanation is a read error, given a far larger clone one base away. The same CDR3 arises from other DNA sequences in this sample as well. The chain combines TRDV2 with TRDJ1, with TRDD3 identical over 9 bases. The trim removed 0 bases at V and 0 bases at J, leaving 7 bases unmatched. The CDR3 runs 17 residues. The germline V gene encodes CDR1 GEAIGNYY and CDR2 EKD. The CDR3 DNA reads TGTGCCTGTGACACCCTGGGGGATGGGACGTACACCGATAAACTCATCTTT. It specifies CACDTLGDGTYTDKLIF.

Concerning this clone itself: The likely explanation is a read error, given a far larger clone one base away. Other DNA sequences from this sample encode an identical CDR3 as well. The chain is built from TRDV2 and TRDJ1; D is perhaps TRDD1 (5 bases). The CDR3 is made up of 13 amino acids. The germline V gene encodes CDR1 GEAIGNYY and CDR2 EKD. The CDR3 sequence: CACDTIGADKLIF. For the CDR3, the DNA is TGTGCCTGTGACACAATAGGGGCCGATAAACTTATCTTT.

Concerning this clone itself: Only one base separates this from a far larger clonotype, so it likely reflects a read error. The CDR3 loop reads CACDKVGVPYTNKLIF. The CDR3 coding sequence is TGTGCCTGTGACAAGGTGGGCGTTCCATACACCAATAAACTCATCTTT. The chain uses TRDV2 and TRDJ1; D gene uncertain. Germline V CDR1 and CDR2: GEAIGNYY, EKD. The length of the CDR3 is 16 residues.

There are a few counts of this clone. TCRdb's protein for this DNA is that of a much larger clone and differs from the translation at residue 3, likely a read error; the protein shown is the DNA translation. The rearrangement links TRDV2 to TRDJ1; 11 bases line up with TRDD3. Germline CDR1 GEAIGNYY, CDR2 EKD. The CDR3 runs to 18 residues. In DNA, the CDR3 is TGTGCCCGTGACAACCTAATACTGGGGGATAATATAACCGATAAACTCATCTTT. This gives the protein CARDNLILGDNITDKLIF.

A few counts support this clone. This likely stems from a read error, as it lies one base from a far larger clone. In the same sample, other DNA sequences code for this CDR3. The gene calls are TRDV2 and TRDJ1, with 7 nucleotides matching TRDD3. With 1 base clipped from V and 4 bases from J, the junction kept 20 bases outside the gene matches. Looked up from germline, CDR1 is GEAIGNYY and CDR2 is EKD. The length of the CDR3 is 19 residues. DNA of the CDR3: TGTGCCTGTGACACAGGAGCCCTGGGATACTCTATTCAACTCGATAAACTCATCTTT. Its translation: CACDTGALGYSIQLDKLIF.

In its sample, this clone was seen a few times. A read error likely explains this, since a far larger clone differs by one base. Within the sample, other DNA sequences also encode this same CDR3. This CDR3 reads CACDTVDWGSKSSWDTRQMFF. The CDR3 DNA reads as TGTGCCTGTGACACCGTAGACTGGGGGTCGAAGAGCTCTTGGGACACCCGACAGATGTTTTTC. The chain uses TRDV2 and TRDJ3; 8 positions match TRDD3. The CDR3 contains 21 residues. Germline-derived CDR1 and CDR2 are GEAIGNYY and EKD. V was pared by 0 bases and J by 4 bases, with 16 bases of the junction left unmatched.

Points on this clone: TCRdb assigns this DNA the protein of a much larger clone, which departs from its translation at residue 14; this likely reflects a read error, and the protein shown comes from translating the DNA. The rearrangement uses TRDV2 and TRDJ3; the D gene is possibly TRDD3 (5 bases). Germline loops: CDR1 GEAIGNYY, CDR2 EKD. This CDR3 has 19 residues. The CDR3 here is CACDTAGYRSSWDSRQMFF. CDR3 in DNA: TGTGCCTGTGACACCGCCGGATATAGGAGCTCCTGGGACTCCCGACAGATGTTTTTC.

In its sample, this clone was seen a few times. The protein TCRdb lists belongs to a much larger clone and differs from this DNA's translation at residue 4, which points to a read error; the protein shown is made from the DNA. This chain uses TRDV2 with TRDJ1, with 10 bases identical to TRDD3. CDR1 is GEAIGNYY and CDR2 is EKD in the germline V gene. The CDR3 loop spans 19 amino acids. The CDR3 DNA reads TGTGCCTGTGGCACCGTCAATACTGGGGGATCGAAGGCCACCGGAAAACTCATCTTT. This sequence encodes CACGTVNTGGSKATGKLIF.

This clone was counted only a few times. A far larger clone is a single base away, which makes a read error likely. This CDR3 is also generated by other DNA sequences in the sample. The genes are TRDV2 and TRDJ3; no reliable D call. The CDR3 is 23 residues long. CDR1 and CDR2 (germline): GEAIGNYY, EKD. Between the trimmed V and J ends, which lost 0 bases and 5 bases, there was a span of 31 bases. The CDR3 loop reads CACDTVRRSAGVGYLRDTRQMFF. The CDR3 DNA is TGTGCCTGTGACACCGTCCGACGGTCCGCCGGAGTCGGGTATCTCCGGGACACCCGACAGATGTTTTTC.

Only a few counts were recorded for this clone. A far more abundant clone sits one base away, making this likely a read error. The chain has TRDV2 and TRDJ1; unclear D gene. Germline V gene data show CDR1 as GEAIGNYY and CDR2 as EKD. The CDR3 consists of 13 residues. Trimming left V 1 base short and J 3 bases short, with 8 bases between. The CDR3 loop is CACDTIRADKLIF. Here the CDR3 DNA reads TGTGCCTGTGACACAATAAGGGCCGATAAACTCATCTTT.

In the case of this clone: This likely came from a read error, as a far larger clone is one base away. The same CDR3 arises from other DNA sequences in this sample as well. The rearrangement uses TRDV2 and TRDJ1, with D possibly TRDD1 on 5 matching bases. This CDR3 is 13 amino acids long. The V end lost 1 base, the J end lost 5 bases, and 10 bases lay between the germline ends. CDR1 is GEAIGNYY and CDR2 is EKD in the germline V gene. CDR3 loop: CACDTIGADKLIF. The CDR3 DNA reads as TGTGCCTGTGACACAATAGGGGCTGATAAACTCATCTTT.

This clone has more than one count but fewer than ten. This chain connects TRDV2 to TRDJ3, with a weak D call TRDD3 (5 bases). The CDR3 has 18 amino acids. V lost 0 bases and J 3 bases, leaving 14 bases between the germline ends. Germline assignment: CDR1 GEAIGNYY and CDR2 EKD. For the CDR3, the DNA is TGTGCCTGTGACACCGGGGGGCCGGGCCACTGGGACACCCGACAGATGTTTTTC. This codes for CACDTGGPGHWDTRQMFF.

With regard to this clone: This DNA's translation differs at residue 10 from TCRdb's protein, which comes from a much larger clone; a read error is likely, and the protein shown is translated from the DNA. This chain uses TRDV2 with TRDJ1, with TRDD3 matching over 9 bases. V shed 3 bases and J 6 bases; nucleotides not matched to a gene: 7. This CDR3 comprises 14 residues. Germline lookup yields CDR1 GEAIGNYY and CDR2 EKD. CDR3 sequence reads: CACDGLGDAYKLIF. The CDR3, as DNA: TGTGCCTGTGACGGGCTGGGGGATGCCTATAAACTCATCTTT.

This clone was found a few times. This likely stems from a read error, as it lies one base from a far larger clone. The CDR3: CACGPILAGIHTDKLIF. DNA of the CDR3: TGTGCCTGTGGTCCCATACTGGCCGGGATACACACCGATAAACTCATCTTT. The chain links TRDV2 to TRDJ1, with 7 bases matching TRDD3. Germline V gene lookup returns CDR1 GEAIGNYY and CDR2 EKD. V gave up 5 bases and J gave up 0 bases; unmatched junction bases: 14. The CDR3 runs 17 residues.